This passage covers 5 T cell receptor beta chains from one sample sequenced in a study of CD8 T cells in Susac syndrome. RNA amounts of roughly 0.5 to 1 ug underwent reverse transcription with random hexamers. TCRdb re-called the immunoSEQ multiplex PCR reads through MiXCR, storing one row per CDR3 protein. The sample carries about 82,000 distinct CDR3 sequences, approximately 96% recorded once. Sequenced sample: CD8+ T cells from PBMCs. These receptors were collected from a human donor with Susac syndrome.

The chain employs TRBV13 and TRBJ1-1, with 9 bases aligning to TRBD1. The J segment lost 4 bases and the V segment lost 4 bases, leaving 4 bases of the junction unmatched. The CDR3 has 14 residues. Germline CDR1 is PRHDT and CDR2 is FYEKMQ (reference sequence). The DNA for the CDR3 is TGTGCCAGCAGCTCCCGGGACAGGGCCACTGAAGCTTTCTTT. Amino acids: CASSSRDRATEAFF.

The V gene is TRBV5-1, the J gene TRBJ2-1; TRBD2 might be the D (5 bases). The CDR3 covers 14 residues. The germline CDR1 and CDR2 sequences are SGHRS and YFSETQ. The V and J ends lost 0 bases and 12 bases respectively, with 16 bases between them. The CDR3 sequence is CASSLAAGSSSQFF. The CDR3, as DNA: TGCGCCAGCAGCTTGGCCGCGGGCAGTTCATCGCAGTTCTTC.

This rearrangement joins TRBV4-1 to TRBJ2-7, with a tentative D call TRBD2 (5 bases). Trimming left V 5 bases short and J 6 bases short, with 14 bases between. The CDR3 length is 13 residues. Germline lookup yields CDR1 MGHRA and CDR2 YSYEKL. The CDR3 DNA reads TGCGCCAGCAGCTTTCGAGGGTTCTCCGAGCAGTACTTC. Protein: CASSFRGFSEQYF.

The chain joins TRBV7-8 to TRBJ2-3; D is undetermined. V was trimmed by 0 bases and J by 4 bases, leaving 14 bases between them. The CDR3 contains 16 residues. Germline CDR1 SGHVS, CDR2 FQNEAQ. In DNA, the CDR3 is TGTGCCAGCAGCTTAGCCTTTGGCCAGCGCGCAGATACGCAGTATTTT. It specifies CASSLAFGQRADTQYF.

The CDR3 spells CATQGGRTEAFF. CDR3 DNA sequence: TGTGCCACGCAAGGGGGGAGGACTGAAGCTTTCTTT. The rearrangement joins TRBV6-5 to TRBJ1-1; a possible D gene is TRBD1 (6 bases). V dropped 10 bases and J dropped 5 bases, with 14 bases sitting between them. CDR1 and CDR2 from the germline V gene are MNHEY and SVGAGI. The CDR3 spans 12 residues.